This T cell receptor beta chain derives from a study of cytomegalovirus exposure and HLA in healthy donors. Study results and limitations: When analyzed later, a missense DCLRE1C variant was found to be linked to TCR beta V- and J-gene trimming.

Primers for the PCR totalled 60 Vbeta and 13 Jbeta. Produced via immunoSEQ multiplex PCR; TCRdb's table is partial and in-frame only. This table holds over 90,000 clones, around four fifths found once. Germline V gene lookup returns CDR1 KGHSH and CDR2 LQKENI. The CDR3 runs to 18 residues. Between the trimmed V and J ends, which lost 3 bases and 3 bases, there was a span of 21 bases. This clone has just a few counts. Its antigen is undetermined. Healthy donors of bone marrow made up the group. This chain links TRBV18 with TRBJ1-5, with D perhaps matching TRBD1 (5 bases). The receptor's source is a man aged 35 to 55 in good health and CMV-seronegative. Sequencing was carried out using PBMCs. In DNA form, the CDR3 reads TGTGCCAGCTCACCGGAATATGTGGACTGGGACTTCAATCAGCCCCAGCATTTT. Translation: CASSPEYVDWDFNQPQHF.